This TCR beta chain stems from a study of shared clonotypes between healthy human individuals. As defined, naive CD8 cells were CD45RO-negative and positively selected for CCR7, with terminally differentiated effector memory CD45RA+ cells excluded. The run depth of the assay was deep. Method: immunoSEQ multiplex PCR; TCRdb's copy keeps in-frame clones and lacks some. The sample yields hundreds of thousands of clones, roughly 95% seen once. V lost 6 bases, J lost 2 bases, and 6 bases stayed unmatched. The CDR3 covers 15 residues. Germline V gene sequence: CDR1 MNHEY, CDR2 SVGAGI. The material sequenced was naive CD8+ T cells sorted from blood. V gene TRBV6-5 combines with J gene TRBJ1-5, with 8 bases identical to TRBD1. This receptor was obtained from a woman aged 25 to 39 in good health. CDR3 loop: CASRAGTGGNQPQHF. As DNA, the CDR3 is TGTGCCAGCAGAGCCGGGACAGGAGGCAATCAGCCCCAGCATTTT.